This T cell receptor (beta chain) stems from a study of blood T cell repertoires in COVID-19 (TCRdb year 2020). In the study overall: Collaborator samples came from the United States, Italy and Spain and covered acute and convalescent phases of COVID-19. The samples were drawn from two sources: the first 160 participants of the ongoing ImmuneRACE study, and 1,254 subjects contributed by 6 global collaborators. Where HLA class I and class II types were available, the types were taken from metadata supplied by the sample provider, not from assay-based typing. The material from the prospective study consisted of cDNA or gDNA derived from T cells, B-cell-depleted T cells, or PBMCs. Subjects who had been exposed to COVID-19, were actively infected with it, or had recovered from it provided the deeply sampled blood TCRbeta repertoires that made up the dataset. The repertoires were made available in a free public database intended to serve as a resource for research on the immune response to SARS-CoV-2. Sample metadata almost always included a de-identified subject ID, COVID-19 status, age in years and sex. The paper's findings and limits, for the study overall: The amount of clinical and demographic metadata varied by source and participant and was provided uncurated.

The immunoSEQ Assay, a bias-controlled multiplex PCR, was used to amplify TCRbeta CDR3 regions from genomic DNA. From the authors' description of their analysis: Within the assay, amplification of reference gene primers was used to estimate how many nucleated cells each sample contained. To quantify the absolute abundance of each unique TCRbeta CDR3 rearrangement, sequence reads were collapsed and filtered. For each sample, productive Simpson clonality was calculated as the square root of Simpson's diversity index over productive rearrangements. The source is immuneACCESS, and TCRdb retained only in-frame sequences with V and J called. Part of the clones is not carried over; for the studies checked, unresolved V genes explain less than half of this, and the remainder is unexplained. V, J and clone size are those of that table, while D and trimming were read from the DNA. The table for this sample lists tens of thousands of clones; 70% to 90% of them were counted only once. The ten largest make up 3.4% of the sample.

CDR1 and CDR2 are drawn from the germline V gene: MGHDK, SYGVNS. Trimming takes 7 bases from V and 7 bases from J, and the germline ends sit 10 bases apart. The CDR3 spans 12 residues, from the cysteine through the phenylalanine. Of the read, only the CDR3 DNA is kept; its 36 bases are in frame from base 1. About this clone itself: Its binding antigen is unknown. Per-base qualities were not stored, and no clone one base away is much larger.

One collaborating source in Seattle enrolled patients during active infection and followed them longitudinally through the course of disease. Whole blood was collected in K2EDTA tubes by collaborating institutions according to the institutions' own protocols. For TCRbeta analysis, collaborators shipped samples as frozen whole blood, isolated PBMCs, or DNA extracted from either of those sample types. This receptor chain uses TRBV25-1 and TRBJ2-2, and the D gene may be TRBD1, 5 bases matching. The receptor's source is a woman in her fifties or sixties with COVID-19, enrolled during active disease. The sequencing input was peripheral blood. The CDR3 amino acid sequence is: CASKGAVGELFF. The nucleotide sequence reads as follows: TGTGCCAGCAAAGGGGCGGTCGGGGAGCTGTTTTTT.